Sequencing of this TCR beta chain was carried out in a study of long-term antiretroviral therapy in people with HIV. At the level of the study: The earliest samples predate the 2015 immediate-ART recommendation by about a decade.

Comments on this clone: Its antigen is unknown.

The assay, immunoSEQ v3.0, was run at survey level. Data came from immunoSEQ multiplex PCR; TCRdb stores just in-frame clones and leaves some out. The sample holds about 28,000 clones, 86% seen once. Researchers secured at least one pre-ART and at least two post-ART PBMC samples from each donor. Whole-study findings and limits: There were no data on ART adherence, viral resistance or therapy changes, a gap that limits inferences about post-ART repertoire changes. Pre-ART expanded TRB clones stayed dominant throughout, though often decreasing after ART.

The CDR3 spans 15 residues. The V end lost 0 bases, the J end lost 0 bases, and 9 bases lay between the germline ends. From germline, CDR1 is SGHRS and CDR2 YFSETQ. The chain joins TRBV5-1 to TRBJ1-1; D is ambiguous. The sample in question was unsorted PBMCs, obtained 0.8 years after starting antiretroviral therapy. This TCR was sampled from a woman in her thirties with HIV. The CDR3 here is CASSLVGVLNTEAFF. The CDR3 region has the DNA TGCGCCAGCAGCTTGGTCGGGGTCCTGAACACTGAAGCTTTCTTT. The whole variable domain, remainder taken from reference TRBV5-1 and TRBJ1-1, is KAGVTQTPRYLIKTRGQQVTLSCSPISGHRSVSWYQQTPGQGLQFLFEYFSETQRNKGNFPGRFSGRQFSNSRSEMNVSTLELGDSALYLCASSLVGVLNTEAFFGQGTRLTVV.